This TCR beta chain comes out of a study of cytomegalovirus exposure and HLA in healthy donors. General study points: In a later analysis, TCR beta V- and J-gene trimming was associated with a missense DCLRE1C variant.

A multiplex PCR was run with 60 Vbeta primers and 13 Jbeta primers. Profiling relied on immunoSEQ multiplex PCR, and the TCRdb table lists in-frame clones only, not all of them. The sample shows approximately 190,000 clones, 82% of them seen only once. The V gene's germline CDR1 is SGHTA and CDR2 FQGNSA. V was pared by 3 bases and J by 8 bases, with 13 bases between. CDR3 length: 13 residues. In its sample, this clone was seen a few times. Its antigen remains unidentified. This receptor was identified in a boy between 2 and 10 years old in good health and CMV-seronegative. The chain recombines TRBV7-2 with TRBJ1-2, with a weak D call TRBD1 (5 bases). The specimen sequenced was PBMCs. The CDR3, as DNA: TGTGCCAGCAGCTTGGGGGGATTCGGCGGCTACACCTTC. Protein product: CASSLGGFGGYTF.